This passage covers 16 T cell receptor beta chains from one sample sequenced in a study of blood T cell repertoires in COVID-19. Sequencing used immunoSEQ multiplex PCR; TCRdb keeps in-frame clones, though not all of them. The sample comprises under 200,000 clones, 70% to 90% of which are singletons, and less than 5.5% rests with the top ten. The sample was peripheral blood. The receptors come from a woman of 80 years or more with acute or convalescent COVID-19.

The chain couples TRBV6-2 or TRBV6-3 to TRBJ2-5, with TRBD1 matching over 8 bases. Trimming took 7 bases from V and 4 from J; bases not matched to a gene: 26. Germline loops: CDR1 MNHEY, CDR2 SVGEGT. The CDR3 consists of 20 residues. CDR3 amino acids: CASIPRTGLREDGGAETQYF. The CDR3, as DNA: TGTGCCAGCATCCCCAGGACAGGGCTAAGGGAGGATGGGGGCGCAGAGACCCAGTACTTC.

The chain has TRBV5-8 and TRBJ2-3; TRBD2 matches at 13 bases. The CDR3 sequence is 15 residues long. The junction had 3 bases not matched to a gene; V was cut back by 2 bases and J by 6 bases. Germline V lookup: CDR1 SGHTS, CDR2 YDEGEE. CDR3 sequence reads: CASSFRTSGSDTQYF. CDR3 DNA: TGTGCCAGCAGCTTTAGGACTAGCGGGAGCGATACGCAGTATTTT.

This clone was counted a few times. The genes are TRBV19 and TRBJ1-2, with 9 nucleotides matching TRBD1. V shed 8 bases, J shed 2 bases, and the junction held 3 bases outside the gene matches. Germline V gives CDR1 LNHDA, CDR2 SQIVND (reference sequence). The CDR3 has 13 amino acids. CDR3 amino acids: CASGTGGNYGYTF. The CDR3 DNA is TGTGCCAGTGGAACAGGGGGCAACTATGGCTACACCTTC.

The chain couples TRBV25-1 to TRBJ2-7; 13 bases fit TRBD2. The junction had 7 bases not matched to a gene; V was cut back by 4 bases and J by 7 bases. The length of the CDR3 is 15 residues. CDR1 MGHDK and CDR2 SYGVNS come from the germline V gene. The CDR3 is CASSVGLAGAEEQYF. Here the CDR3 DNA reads TGTGCCAGCAGTGTCGGACTAGCGGGAGCAGAAGAGCAGTACTTC.

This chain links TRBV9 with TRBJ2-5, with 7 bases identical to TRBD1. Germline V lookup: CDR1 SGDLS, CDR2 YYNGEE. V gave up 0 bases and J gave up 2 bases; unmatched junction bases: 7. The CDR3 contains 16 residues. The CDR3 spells CASSVGIADRQETQYF. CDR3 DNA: TGTGCCAGCAGCGTAGGGATCGCGGACAGGCAAGAGACCCAGTACTTC.

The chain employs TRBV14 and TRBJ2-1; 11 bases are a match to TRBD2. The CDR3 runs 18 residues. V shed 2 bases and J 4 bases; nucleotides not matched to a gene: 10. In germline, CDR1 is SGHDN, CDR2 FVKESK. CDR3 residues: CASSQPLPSGRPYNEQFF. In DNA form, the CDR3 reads TGTGCCAGCAGCCAACCCCTGCCTAGCGGGAGGCCGTACAATGAGCAGTTCTTC.

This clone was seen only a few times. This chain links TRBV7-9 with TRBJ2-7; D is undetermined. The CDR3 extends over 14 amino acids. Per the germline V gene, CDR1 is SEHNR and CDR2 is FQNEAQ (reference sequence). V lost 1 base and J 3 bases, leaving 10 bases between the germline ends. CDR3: CASSLGPADYEQYF. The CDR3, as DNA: TGTGCCAGCAGCTTAGGTCCGGCGGACTACGAGCAGTACTTC.

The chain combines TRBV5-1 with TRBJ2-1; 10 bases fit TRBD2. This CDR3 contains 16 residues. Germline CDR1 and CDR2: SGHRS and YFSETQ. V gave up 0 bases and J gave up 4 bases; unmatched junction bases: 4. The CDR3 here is CASSLGTSGEYNEQFF. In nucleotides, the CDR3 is TGCGCCAGCAGCTTGGGGACTAGCGGCGAGTACAATGAGCAGTTCTTC.

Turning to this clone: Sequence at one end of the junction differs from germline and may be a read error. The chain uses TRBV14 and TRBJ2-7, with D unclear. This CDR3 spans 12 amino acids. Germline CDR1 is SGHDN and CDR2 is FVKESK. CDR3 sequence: CASSQDYTARNF. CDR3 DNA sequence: TGTGCCAGCAGCCAAGATTACACAGCTCGGAACTTC.

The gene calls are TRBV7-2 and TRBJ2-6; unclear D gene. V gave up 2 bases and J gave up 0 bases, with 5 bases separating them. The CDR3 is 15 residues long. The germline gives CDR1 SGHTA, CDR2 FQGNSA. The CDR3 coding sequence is TGTGCCAGCAGCTTATTACACTCTGGGGCCAACGTCCTGACTTTC. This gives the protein CASSLLHSGANVLTF.

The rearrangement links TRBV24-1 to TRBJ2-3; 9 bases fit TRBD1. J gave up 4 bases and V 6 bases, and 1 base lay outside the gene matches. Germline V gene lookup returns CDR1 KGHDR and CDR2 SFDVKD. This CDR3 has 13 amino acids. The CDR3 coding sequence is TGTGCCACCAGTCGGACAGGGGCAGATACGCAGTATTTT. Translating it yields CATSRTGADTQYF.

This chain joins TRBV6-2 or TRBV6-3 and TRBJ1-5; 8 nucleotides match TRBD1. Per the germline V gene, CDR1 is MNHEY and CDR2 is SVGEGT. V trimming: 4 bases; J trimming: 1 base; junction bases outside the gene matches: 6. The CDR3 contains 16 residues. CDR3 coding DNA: TGTGCCAGCAGTTCGGGACAGGTTCTAAGCAATCAGCCCCAGCATTTT. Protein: CASSSGQVLSNQPQHF.

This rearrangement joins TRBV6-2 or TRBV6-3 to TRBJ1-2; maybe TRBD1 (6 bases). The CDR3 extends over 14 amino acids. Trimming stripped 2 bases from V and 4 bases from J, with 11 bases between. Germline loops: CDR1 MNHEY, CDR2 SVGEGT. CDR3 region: CASSYDQGTYGYTF. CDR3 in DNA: TGTGCCAGCAGTTACGATCAGGGGACCTATGGCTACACCTTC.

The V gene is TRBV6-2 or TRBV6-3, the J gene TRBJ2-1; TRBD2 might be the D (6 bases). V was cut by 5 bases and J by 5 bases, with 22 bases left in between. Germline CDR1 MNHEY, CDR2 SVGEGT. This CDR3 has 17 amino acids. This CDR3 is CASSNPRIQRRDNEQFF. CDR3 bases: TGTGCCAGCAGTAACCCCCGTATTCAGCGGAGGGACAATGAGCAGTTCTTC.

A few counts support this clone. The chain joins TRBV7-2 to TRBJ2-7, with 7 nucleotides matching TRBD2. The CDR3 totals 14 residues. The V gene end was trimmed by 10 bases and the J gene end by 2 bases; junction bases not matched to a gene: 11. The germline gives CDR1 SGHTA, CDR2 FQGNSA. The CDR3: CATSGRAGTYEQYF. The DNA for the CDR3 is TGTGCCACCTCCGGTAGAGCGGGAACCTACGAGCAGTACTTC.

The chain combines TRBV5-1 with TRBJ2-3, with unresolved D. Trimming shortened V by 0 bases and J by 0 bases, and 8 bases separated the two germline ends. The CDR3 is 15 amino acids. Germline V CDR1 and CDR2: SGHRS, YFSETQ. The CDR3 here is CASSLEQTSTDTQYF. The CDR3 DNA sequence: TGCGCCAGCAGCTTGGAACAGACGAGCACAGATACGCAGTATTTT.